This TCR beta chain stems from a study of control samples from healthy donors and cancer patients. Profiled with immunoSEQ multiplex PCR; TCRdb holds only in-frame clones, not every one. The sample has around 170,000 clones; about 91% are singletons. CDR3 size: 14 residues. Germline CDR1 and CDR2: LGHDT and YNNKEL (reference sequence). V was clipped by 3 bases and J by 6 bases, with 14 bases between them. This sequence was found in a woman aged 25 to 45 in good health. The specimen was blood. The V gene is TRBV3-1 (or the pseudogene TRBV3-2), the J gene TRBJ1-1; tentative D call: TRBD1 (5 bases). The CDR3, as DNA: TGTGCCAGCAGCCACAGGGAACGAGATCCTGAAGCTTTCTTT. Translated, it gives CASSHRERDPEAFF.